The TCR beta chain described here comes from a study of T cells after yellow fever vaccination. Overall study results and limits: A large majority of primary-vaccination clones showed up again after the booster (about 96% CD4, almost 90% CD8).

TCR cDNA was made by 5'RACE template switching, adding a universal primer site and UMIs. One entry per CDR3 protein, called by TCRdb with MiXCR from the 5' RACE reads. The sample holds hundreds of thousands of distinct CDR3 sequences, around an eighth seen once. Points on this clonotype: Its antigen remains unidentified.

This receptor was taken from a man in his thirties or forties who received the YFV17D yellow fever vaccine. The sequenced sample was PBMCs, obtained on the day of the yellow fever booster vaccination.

CDR3 protein: CASTPGTGKTGQPQHF. CDR3 DNA sequence: TGTGCCAGCACCCCAGGGACAGGGAAGACCGGACAGCCCCAGCATTTT. The genes are TRBV12-3 or TRBV12-4 and TRBJ1-5; the match to TRBD1 covers 9 bases. With 7 bases clipped from V and 7 bases from J, the junction kept 14 bases outside the gene matches. This CDR3 is 16 amino acids long.